This TCR beta chain is from a study of blood T cell repertoires in COVID-19. The overall study: Some COVID-19 samples were acute and others convalescent; all came from the United States, Italy and Spain.

Germline CDR1 and CDR2: SGHNT and YYREEE (reference sequence). The CDR3 is 14 residues long. The V and J ends lost 1 base and 8 bases, in that order; junction bases with no gene match: 6. Study processing details: Estimates of nucleated cell counts were drawn from the amplification of reference gene primers. Profiling relied on immunoSEQ multiplex PCR, and the TCRdb table lists in-frame clones only, not all of them. V, J and clone size reflect that table, while D and trimming were determined from the DNA. This sample carries 70,000 or so clones, roughly 84% of them seen once, and the ten largest clones take roughly 2.5%.

Sequencing used peripheral blood. The chain recombines TRBV5-4 with TRBJ1-2; 9 bases fit TRBD1. This sequence originates from an elderly man with active or convalescent COVID-19. This CDR3 is CASSLYRGRRGYTF. In DNA, the CDR3 is TGTGCCAGCAGCTTGTACAGGGGGCGCAGAGGCTACACCTTC. Drawing the rest from reference TRBV5-4 and TRBJ1-2, the complete variable domain is ETGVTQSPTHLIKTRGQQVTLRCSSQSGHNTVSWYQQALGQGPQFIFQYYREEENGRGNFPPRFSGLQFPNYSSELNVNALELDDSALYLCASSLYRGRRGYTFGSGTRLTVV.